The 14 T cell receptor beta chains presented below share a single source sample, sequenced in a study of shared clonotypes between healthy human individuals. Data came from immunoSEQ multiplex PCR; TCRdb stores just in-frame clones and leaves some out. This sample yields 1,400,000 or so clones, of which roughly 98.5% are seen a single time; approximately 0.38% belongs to the top ten. Sequenced material: naive CD4+ T cells sorted from blood. This sample's subset: CD45RA+ positively selected. These TCRs come from a young man in good health.

The chain has TRBV6-6 and TRBJ2-1; 12 positions agree with TRBD2. This CDR3 has 14 residues. CDR1 is MNHNY, CDR2 SVGAGI, per germline (reference sequence). V shed 4 bases, J shed 16 bases, and the junction held 11 bases outside the gene matches. The CDR3 loop reads CASSSSSGRGYFFF. The CDR3 region has the DNA TGTGCCAGCAGTTCTTCTAGCGGGAGGGGTTATTTCTTCTTC.

The chain carries TRBV28 and TRBJ2-3; 7 nucleotides align to TRBD2. J was trimmed by 2 bases and V by 7 bases; bases with no gene match: 6. The CDR3 totals 14 residues. CDR1 is MDHEN, CDR2 SYDVKM, per germline. For the CDR3, the DNA is TGTGCCAGCACGGGAGCGGGGAACACAGATACGCAGTATTTT. It encodes CASTGAGNTDTQYF. Variable domain in full (rest from reference TRBV28 and TRBJ2-3): DVKVTQSSRYLVKRTGEKVFLECVQDMDHENMFWYRQDPGLGLRLIYFSYDVKMKEKGDIPEGYSVSREKKERFSLILESASTNQTSMYLCASTGAGNTDTQYFGPGTRLTVL.

The CDR3 sequence is CASSEESWRPNQPQHF. CDR3 nucleotide sequence: TGTGCCAGCAGTGAAGAGAGCTGGAGACCTAATCAGCCCCAGCATTTT. The chain links TRBV6-1 to TRBJ1-5; D gene uncertain. There are 16 residues in the CDR3. V shed 1 base and J shed 4 bases, with 14 bases lying between them. The V gene's germline CDR1 is MNHNS and CDR2 SASEGT.

This clone has a single count. The chain links TRBV18 to TRBJ2-1, with 11 bases fitting TRBD2. The germline V gene has CDR1 KGHSH and CDR2 LQKENI. V lost 3 bases to trimming and J lost 5 bases; unmatched junction nucleotides: 6. The CDR3 totals 16 residues. As DNA, the CDR3 is TGTGCCAGCTCACCCTTTACTAGCGGGAGAGACAATGAGCAGTTCTTC. Translated, it gives CASSPFTSGRDNEQFF. The whole variable domain, filled in from reference TRBV18 and TRBJ2-1, reads NAGVMQNPRHLVRRRGQEARLRCSPMKGHSHVYWYRQLPEEGLKFMVYLQKENIIDESGMPKERFSAEFPKEGPSILRIQQVVRGDSAAYFCASSPFTSGRDNEQFFGPGTRLTVL.

The chain employs TRBV2 and TRBJ2-1, with 9 bases fitting TRBD2. Germline CDR1 is SNHLY and CDR2 is FYNNEI. Trimming took 3 bases from V and 7 from J; bases not matched to a gene: 7. This CDR3 has 15 amino acids. CDR3 nucleotide sequence: TGTGCCAGCAGTGAGCAAGCGGGAGGTTTAAATGAGCAGTTCTTC. Protein sequence: CASSEQAGGLNEQFF.

The gene calls are TRBV4-1 and TRBJ2-4, with D unresolved. Looked up from germline, CDR1 is MGHRA and CDR2 is YSYEKL. V was cut by 0 bases and J by 7 bases, with 13 bases left in between. The CDR3 covers 15 residues. The chain's CDR3 is CASSQDLSLGNIQYF. The CDR3 DNA is TGCGCCAGCAGCCAAGACTTGTCCCTGGGGAACATTCAGTACTTC.

The chain employs TRBV5-1 and TRBJ2-7; D remains unclear. There are 18 residues in the CDR3. The V end lost 1 base, the J end lost 1 base, and 21 bases lay between the germline ends. Germline V gives CDR1 SGHRS, CDR2 YFSETQ. CDR3 sequence (DNA): TGCGCCAGCAGCTTGCATCGCCAAACACCCCTGTCGTCCTACGAGCAGTACTTC. Translating gives CASSLHRQTPLSSYEQYF.

A note on this clone: The identical CDR3 is also encoded by other nucleotide sequences in the sample. J is TRBJ2-2 and V is TRBV4-1; 14 bases align to TRBD2. The ends lost 1 base at V and 6 bases at J; junction bases unmatched: 4. The CDR3 totals 17 residues. From germline, CDR1 is MGHRA and CDR2 YSYEKL. CDR3 loop: CASSQGLAGGPSGELFF. CDR3 bases: TGCGCCAGCAGCCAAGGACTAGCGGGAGGGCCGTCCGGGGAGCTGTTTTTT.

The chain recombines TRBV5-1 with TRBJ2-1; maybe TRBD1 (5 bases). Trimming removed 4 bases from V and 4 bases from J, with 21 bases in between. The CDR3 extends over 17 amino acids. The germline V gene encodes CDR1 SGHRS and CDR2 YFSETQ. The CDR3 spells CASSPGQGQKGYNEQFF. The CDR3 DNA follows: TGCGCCAGCAGCCCCGGACAAGGTCAAAAGGGATACAATGAGCAGTTCTTC.

V usage is TRBV5-1 and J usage is TRBJ2-1; TRBD1 aligns across 7 bases. The V segment lost 0 bases and the J segment 3 bases; nucleotides outside the gene matches: 6. CDR3 length: 16 amino acids. Germline V gene data show CDR1 as SGHRS and CDR2 as YFSETQ. CDR3 residues: CASSLGGTANYNEQFF. The CDR3 coding sequence is TGCGCCAGCAGCTTGGGAGGGACAGCTAACTACAATGAGCAGTTCTTC.

V and J are TRBV2 and TRBJ1-5, with D perhaps TRBD1 (5 bases). CDR3 length: 15 residues. The ends were cut back, 5 bases at V and 2 bases at J, with 13 bases in the middle. In germline, CDR1 is SNHLY, CDR2 FYNNEI. CDR3 in amino acids: CASSRGGAGNQPQHF. The CDR3 DNA is TGTGCCAGCAGTCGGGGGGGAGCTGGCAATCAGCCCCAGCATTTT. Using reference TRBV2 and TRBJ1-5 for the parts outside the CDR3, the full variable domain is EPEVTQTPSHQVTQMGQEVILRCVPISNHLYFYWYRQILGQKVEFLVSFYNNEISEKSEIFDDQFSVERPDGSNFTLKIRSTKLEDSAMYFCASSRGGAGNQPQHFGDGTRLSIL.

The J gene is TRBJ2-1, the V gene TRBV7-9; D may be TRBD2 (5 bases). V was pared by 5 bases and J by 0 bases, with 11 bases between. This CDR3 comprises 15 residues. CDR1 and CDR2 from the germline V gene are SEHNR and FQNEAQ (reference sequence). The CDR3 protein is CASSVRGSSYNEQFF. CDR3 DNA: TGTGCCAGCAGCGTGCGAGGGAGCTCCTACAATGAGCAGTTCTTC.

This clone showed up just once. The V call is TRBV25-1, the J call TRBJ1-3; D possibly corresponds to TRBD1 (6 bases). Germline CDR1 and CDR2: MGHDK and SYGVNS. The CDR3 extends over 15 amino acids. Trimming shortened V by 0 bases and J by 9 bases, and 15 bases separated the two germline ends. The CDR3 DNA sequence: TGTGCCAGCAGTGAATATAGAGGGACACAGATCACCATATATTTT. Its translation: CASSEYRGTQITIYF.

The chain recombines TRBV6-5 with TRBJ1-2, with D unresolved. This CDR3 contains 15 residues. CDR1 and CDR2 (germline): MNHEY, SVGAGI. Trimming stripped 10 bases from V and 3 bases from J, with 21 bases between. The DNA of the CDR3 is TGTGCCACCCTGGGCGGGGTATCCCTATACTATGGCTACACCTTC. It specifies CATLGGVSLYYGYTF.